This T cell receptor (beta chain) was identified in a study of T cell repertoires in cytomegalovirus infection. Per germline, CDR1 SGDLS and CDR2 YYNGEE. Trimming cost V 0 bases and J 1 base; bases outside gene matches: 2. The CDR3 consists of 16 residues. TCRdb reprocessed the reads via MiXCR and lists one record per CDR3 protein. Among some 800,000 distinct CDR3 sequences, 25% to 35% were seen once, and the ten largest hold around 13%. This clonotype was seen just once. Its cognate antigen is unknown. This chain uses TRBV9 with TRBJ2-4, with 9 positions matching TRBD2. The receptor's source is a human donor in good health (CMV status not recorded). Some clones in this sample may be carry-over from other donors' samples. The specimen was cultured CD8+ T cells from PBMCs, collected from culture after CMV antigen stimulation. CDR3 nucleotide sequence: TGTGCCAGCAGCGTAGGTAGCGGGGGTGCCAAAAACATTCAGTACTTC. As protein: CASSVGSGGAKNIQYF.